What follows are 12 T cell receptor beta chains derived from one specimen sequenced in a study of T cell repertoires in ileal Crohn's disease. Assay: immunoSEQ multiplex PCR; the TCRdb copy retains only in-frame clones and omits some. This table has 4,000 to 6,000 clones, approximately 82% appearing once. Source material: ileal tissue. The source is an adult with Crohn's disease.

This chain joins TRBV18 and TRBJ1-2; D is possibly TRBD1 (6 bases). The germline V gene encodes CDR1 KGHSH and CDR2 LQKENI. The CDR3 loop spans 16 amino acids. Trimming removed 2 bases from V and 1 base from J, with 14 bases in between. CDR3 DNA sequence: TGTGCCAGCTCACCATCCAGGGGCGCCTATAACTATGGCTACACCTTC. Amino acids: CASSPSRGAYNYGYTF.

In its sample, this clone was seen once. The CDR3 protein is CASSSEGQRTDTQYF. CDR3 DNA: TGCGCCAGCAGCTCGGAGGGGCAGCGCACAGATACGCAGTATTTT. The V call is TRBV5-1, the J call TRBJ2-3; D is possibly TRBD2 (6 bases). V was pared by 3 bases and J by 1 base, with 12 bases between. Looked up from germline, CDR1 is SGHRS and CDR2 is YFSETQ. The CDR3 runs to 15 residues.

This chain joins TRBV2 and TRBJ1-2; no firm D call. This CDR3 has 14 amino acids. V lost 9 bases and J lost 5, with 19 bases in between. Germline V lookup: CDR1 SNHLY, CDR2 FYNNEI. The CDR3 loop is CARIRSPEAYGYTF. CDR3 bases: TGTGCCAGGATCCGGAGCCCGGAAGCATATGGCTACACCTTC.

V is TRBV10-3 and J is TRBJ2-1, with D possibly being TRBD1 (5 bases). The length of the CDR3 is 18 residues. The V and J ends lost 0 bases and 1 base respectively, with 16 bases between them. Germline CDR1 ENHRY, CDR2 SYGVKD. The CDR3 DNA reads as TGTGCCATCAGTGAGTCGAGGCAGGGTCCGTGGTCCTACAATGAGCAGTTCTTC. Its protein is CAISESRQGPWSYNEQFF.

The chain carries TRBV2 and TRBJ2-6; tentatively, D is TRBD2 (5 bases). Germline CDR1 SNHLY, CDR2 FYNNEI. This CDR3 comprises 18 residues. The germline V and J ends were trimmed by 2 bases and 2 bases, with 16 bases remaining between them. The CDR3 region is CASSENFVGSAGANVLTF. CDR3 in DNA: TGTGCCAGCAGTGAAAATTTCGTGGGGAGTGCTGGGGCCAACGTCCTGACTTTC.

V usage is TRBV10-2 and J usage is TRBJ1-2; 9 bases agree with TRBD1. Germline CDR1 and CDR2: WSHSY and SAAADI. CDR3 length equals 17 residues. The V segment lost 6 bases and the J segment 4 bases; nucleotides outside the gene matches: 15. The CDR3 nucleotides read TGCGCCAGCAGCGTTGGGGGAGGGACAGGGAGTATCTATGGCTACACCTTC. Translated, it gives CASSVGGGTGSIYGYTF.

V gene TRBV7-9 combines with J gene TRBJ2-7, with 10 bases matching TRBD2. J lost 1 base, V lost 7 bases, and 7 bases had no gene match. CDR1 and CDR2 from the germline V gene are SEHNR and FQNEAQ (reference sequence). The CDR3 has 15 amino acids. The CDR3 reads CASTPSGGASYEQYF. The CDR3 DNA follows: TGTGCCAGCACCCCTAGCGGGGGAGCTTCCTACGAGCAGTACTTC.

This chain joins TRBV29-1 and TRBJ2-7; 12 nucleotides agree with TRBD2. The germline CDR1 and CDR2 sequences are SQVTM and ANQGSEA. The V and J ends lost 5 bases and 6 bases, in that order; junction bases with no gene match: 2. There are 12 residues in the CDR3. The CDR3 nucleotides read TGCAGCGTTAGACTAGCGGGGGCCGAGCAGTACTTC. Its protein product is CSVRLAGAEQYF.

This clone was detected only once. The CDR3 reads CASRRQGRVHNYGYTF. The CDR3 DNA follows: TGTGCCAGCAGAAGACAGGGCCGCGTTCATAACTATGGCTACACCTTC. This chain joins TRBV21-1 and TRBJ1-2; TRBD1, the table's D call, lacks a check against the DNA. TRBV21-1 is deemed a pseudogene. The CDR3 contains 16 residues.

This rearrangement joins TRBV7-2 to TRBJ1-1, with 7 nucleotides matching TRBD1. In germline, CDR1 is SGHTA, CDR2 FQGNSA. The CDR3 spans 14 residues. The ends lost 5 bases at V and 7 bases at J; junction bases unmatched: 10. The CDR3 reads CASSRDSAFDEAFF. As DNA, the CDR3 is TGTGCCAGCAGCCGGGACAGCGCTTTTGATGAAGCTTTCTTT.

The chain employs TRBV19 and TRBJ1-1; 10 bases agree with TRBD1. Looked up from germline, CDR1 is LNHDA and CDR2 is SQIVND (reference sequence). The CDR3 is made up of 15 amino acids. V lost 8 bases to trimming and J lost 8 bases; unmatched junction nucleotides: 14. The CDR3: CASSGTGERGKEAFF. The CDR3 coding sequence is TGTGCCAGTTCCGGGACAGGGGAACGTGGAAAGGAAGCTTTCTTT.

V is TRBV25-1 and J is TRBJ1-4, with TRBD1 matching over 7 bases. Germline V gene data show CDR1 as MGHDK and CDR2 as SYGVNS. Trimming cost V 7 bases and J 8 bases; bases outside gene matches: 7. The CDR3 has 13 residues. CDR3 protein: CASKDREREKLFF. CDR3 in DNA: TGTGCCAGCAAAGACAGGGAGAGGGAAAAACTGTTTTTT.